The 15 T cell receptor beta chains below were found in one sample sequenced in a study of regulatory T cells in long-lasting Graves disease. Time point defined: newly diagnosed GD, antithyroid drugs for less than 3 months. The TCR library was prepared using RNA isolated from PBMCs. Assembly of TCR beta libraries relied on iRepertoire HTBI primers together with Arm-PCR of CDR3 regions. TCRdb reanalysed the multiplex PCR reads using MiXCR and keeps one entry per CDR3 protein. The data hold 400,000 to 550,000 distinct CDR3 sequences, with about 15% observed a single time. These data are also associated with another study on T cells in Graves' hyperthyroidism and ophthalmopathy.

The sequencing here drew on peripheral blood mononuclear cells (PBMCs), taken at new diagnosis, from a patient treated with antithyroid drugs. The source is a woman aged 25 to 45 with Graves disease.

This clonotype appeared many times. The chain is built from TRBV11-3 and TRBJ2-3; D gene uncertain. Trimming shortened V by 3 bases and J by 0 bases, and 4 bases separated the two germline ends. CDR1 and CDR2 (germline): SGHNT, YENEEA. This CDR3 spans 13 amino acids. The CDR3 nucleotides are TGTGCCAGCAGCTTGGACAGCACAGATACGCAGTATTTT. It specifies CASSLDSTDTQYF.

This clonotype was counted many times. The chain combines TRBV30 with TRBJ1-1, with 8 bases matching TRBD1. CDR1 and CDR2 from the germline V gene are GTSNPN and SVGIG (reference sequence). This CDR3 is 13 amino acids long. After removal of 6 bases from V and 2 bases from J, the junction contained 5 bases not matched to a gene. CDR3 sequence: CACKTGVNTEAFF. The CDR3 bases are TGTGCCTGTAAGACAGGGGTAAACACTGAAGCTTTCTTT.

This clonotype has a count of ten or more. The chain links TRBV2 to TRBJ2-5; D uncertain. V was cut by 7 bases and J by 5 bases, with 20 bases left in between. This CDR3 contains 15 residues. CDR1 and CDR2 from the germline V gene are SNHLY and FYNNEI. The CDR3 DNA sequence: TGTGCCAGCAAGCCCCTGGTCTCGTTCATCGAGACCCAGTACTTC. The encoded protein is CASKPLVSFIETQYF.

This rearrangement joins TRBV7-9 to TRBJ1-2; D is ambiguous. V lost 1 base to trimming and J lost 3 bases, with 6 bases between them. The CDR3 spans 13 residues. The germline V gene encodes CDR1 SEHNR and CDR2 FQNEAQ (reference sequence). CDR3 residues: CASSLDSDYGYTF. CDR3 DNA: TGTGCCAGCAGCTTAGACAGCGACTATGGCTACACCTTC.

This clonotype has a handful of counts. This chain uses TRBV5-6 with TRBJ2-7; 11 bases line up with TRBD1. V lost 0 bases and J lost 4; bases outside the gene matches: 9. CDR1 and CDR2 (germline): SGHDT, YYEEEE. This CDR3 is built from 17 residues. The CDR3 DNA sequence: TGTGCCAGCAGCTTGGGCCTCTCCGGGACAGGGGGTTACGAGCAGTACTTC. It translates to CASSLGLSGTGGYEQYF.

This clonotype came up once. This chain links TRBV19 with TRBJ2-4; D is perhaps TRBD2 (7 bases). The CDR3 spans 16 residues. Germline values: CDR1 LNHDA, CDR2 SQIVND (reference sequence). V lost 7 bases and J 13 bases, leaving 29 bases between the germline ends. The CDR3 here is CASTPAGASSYNEQYF. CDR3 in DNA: TGTGCCAGTACCCCCGCGGGGGCGAGCTCCTACAATGAGCAGTACTTC.

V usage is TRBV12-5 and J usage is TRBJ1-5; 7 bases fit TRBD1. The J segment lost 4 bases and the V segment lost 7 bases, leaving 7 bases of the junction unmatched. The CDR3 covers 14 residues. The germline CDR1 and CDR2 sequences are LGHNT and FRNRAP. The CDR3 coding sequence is TGTGCTAGTGCCCGAGGGACAGAGAATCAGCCCCAGCATTTT. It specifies CASARGTENQPQHF.

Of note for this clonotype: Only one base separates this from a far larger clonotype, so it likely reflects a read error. The CDR3 here is CASSLFPKAGAPYNEQYF. The CDR3 DNA reads TGTGCCAGCAGTTTATTTCCCAAAGCGGGAGCCCCCTACAATGAGCAGTACTTC. The gene calls are TRBV28 and TRBJ2-7; TRBD2 matches at 8 bases. J gave up 7 bases and V 1 base, and 18 bases lay outside the gene matches. This CDR3 is built from 18 residues. Germline V gene sequence: CDR1 MDHEN, CDR2 SYDVKM.

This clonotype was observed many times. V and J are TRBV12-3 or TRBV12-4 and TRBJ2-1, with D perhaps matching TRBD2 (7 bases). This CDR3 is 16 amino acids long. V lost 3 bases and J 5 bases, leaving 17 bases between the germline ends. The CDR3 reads CASSFRGREPNNEQFF. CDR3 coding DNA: TGTGCCAGCAGTTTCCGGGGGCGGGAGCCCAACAATGAGCAGTTCTTC.

CDR3 amino acids: CASSIQGPGELFF. The CDR3, as DNA: TGTGCCAGTAGTATACAGGGACCCGGGGAGCTGTTTTTT. The genes are TRBV19 and TRBJ2-2, with D possibly being TRBD1 or TRBD2 (5 bases each). V was trimmed by 2 bases and J by 6 bases, leaving 7 bases between them. Germline V lookup: CDR1 LNHDA, CDR2 SQIVND (reference sequence). This CDR3 spans 13 amino acids. The variable domain in full, completed from reference TRBV19 and TRBJ2-2, reads DGGITQSPKYLFRKEGQNVTLSCEQNLNHDAMYWYRQDPGQGLRLIYYSQIVNDFQKGDIAEGYSVSREKKESFPLTVTSAQKNPTAFYLCASSIQGPGELFFGEGSRLTVL.

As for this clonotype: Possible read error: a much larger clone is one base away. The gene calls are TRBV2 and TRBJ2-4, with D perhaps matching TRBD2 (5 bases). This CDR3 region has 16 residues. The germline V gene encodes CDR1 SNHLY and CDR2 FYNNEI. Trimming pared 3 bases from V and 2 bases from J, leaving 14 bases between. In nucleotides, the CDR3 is TGTGCCAGCAGTGAGGTTGTCGGGAAATCCAAAAACATTCAGTACTTC. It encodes CASSEVVGKSKNIQYF.

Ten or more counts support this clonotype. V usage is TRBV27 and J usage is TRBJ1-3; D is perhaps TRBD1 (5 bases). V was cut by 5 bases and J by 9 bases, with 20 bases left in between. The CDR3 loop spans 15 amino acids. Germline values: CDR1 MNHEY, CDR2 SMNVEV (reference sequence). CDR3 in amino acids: CASSPRGAKGGTIYF. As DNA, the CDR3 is TGTGCCAGCAGTCCCCGTGGGGCTAAGGGAGGCACCATATATTTT.

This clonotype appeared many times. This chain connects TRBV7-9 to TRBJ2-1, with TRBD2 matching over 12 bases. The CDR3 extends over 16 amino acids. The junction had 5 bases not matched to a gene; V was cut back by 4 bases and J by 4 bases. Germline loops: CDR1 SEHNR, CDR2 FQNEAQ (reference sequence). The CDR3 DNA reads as TGTGCCAGCAGCTCGACTAGCGGGGGAACTTACAATGAGCAGTTCTTC. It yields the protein CASSSTSGGTYNEQFF.

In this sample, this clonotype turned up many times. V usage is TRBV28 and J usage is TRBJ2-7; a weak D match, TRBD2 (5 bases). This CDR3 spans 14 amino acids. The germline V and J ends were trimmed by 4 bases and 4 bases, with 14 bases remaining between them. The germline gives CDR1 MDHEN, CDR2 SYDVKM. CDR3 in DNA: TGTGCCAGCAGTTCATCGGGGATGAAATACGAGCAGTACTTC. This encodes CASSSSGMKYEQYF.

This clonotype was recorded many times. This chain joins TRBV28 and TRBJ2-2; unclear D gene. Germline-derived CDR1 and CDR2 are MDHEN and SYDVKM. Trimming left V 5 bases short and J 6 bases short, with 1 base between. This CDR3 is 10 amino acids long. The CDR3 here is CASSAGELFF. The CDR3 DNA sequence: TGTGCCAGCAGTGCCGGGGAGCTGTTTTTT.